These T cell receptor beta chains were read from a single sample in a study of vaccination and CD4 T cells after COVID-19. A single record per CDR3 protein comes from TCRdb applying MiXCR to the PCR reads. The data hold tens of thousands of distinct CDR3 sequences, with around a third observed a single time. Their antigen targets remain unknown. Sequences were derived from CD4+ T cells from blood, cultured in vitro, sampled about 7 months after SARS-CoV-2 vaccination. These receptors were collected from a human donor who had recovered from COVID-19. Each CDR3 is given with its conserved first and last residue. Each record gives: J gene, V gene, D gene, clone size, CDR3 DNA, CDR3 protein. A D gene is named only where the DNA matches it firmly. Clone size is not always given. Where it is, it says once, few, many or a class for expanded clones.

TRBJ2-1 | TRBV4-2 | TRBD2 | - | TGTGCCAGCAGCCAAGATACTAGCGGGAGGAGATACCAGTTCTTC | CASSQDTSGRRYQFF
TRBJ1-1 | TRBV7-3 | - | - | TGTGCCAGCAGCCCTCCCGGGGGCACTGAAGCTTTCTTT | CASSPPGGTEAFF
TRBJ1-2 | TRBV10-3 | - | - | TGTGCCATCAGTGAGTCGATCTTGGACTATGGCTACACCTTC | CAISESILDYGYTF
TRBJ1-2 | TRBV6-1 | TRBD1 | few | TGTGCCAGCAGTGAGGGGGGGACAGGGGGCAGCTATGGCTACACCTTC | CASSEGGTGGSYGYTF
TRBJ2-5 | TRBV20-1 | TRBD2 | few | TGCAGTGCTAGCGGGGGGGCCAACACAGAGACCCAGTACTTC | CSASGGANTETQYF
TRBJ2-3 | TRBV7-2 | TRBD2 | few | TGTGCCAGCACCCCCGAGCCGCGGGGGGGCCGAGGTACGCAGTATTTT | CASTPEPRGGRGTQYF
TRBJ2-5 | TRBV6-1 | - | - | TGTGCCAGCAGTGAATGGAGTAGGCAAGAGACCCAGTACTTC | CASSEWSRQETQYF
TRBJ2-1 | TRBV10-2 | - | - | TGCGCCAGCAGTGAGTCTTCCTACAATGAGCAGTTCTTC | CASSESSYNEQFF
TRBJ1-2 | TRBV27 | - | few | TGTGCCAGCAGCCGGACGTTTTTTGACTATGGCTACACCTTC | CASSRTFFDYGYTF
TRBJ2-3 | TRBV7-2 | - | few | TGTGCCAGCAGCCCGCCCGACAGGCCAGATACGCAGTATTTT | CASSPPDRPDTQYF
TRBJ2-1 | TRBV27 | - | - | TGTGCCAGCAGTTTAATGGCGGCAAGCTCCTACAATGAGCAGTTCTTC | CASSLMAASSYNEQFF
TRBJ2-7 | TRBV6-1 | TRBD1 | - | TGTGCCAGCAACAGGGGCACAACCTACGAGCAGTACTTC | CASNRGTTYEQYF
TRBJ2-7 | TRBV11-3 | - | few | TGTGCCAGCACGGACAGAACCTTCTACGAGCAGTACTTC | CASTDRTFYEQYF
TRBJ1-2 | TRBV11-3 | - | - | TGTGCCAGCAGCTTAGGGGGGCAGTTTGACTATGGCTACACCTTC | CASSLGGQFDYGYTF
TRBJ1-6 | TRBV5-5 | - | few | TGTGCCAGCAGCTTAGGGACACGGACCGAGTATTCACCCCTCCACTTT | CASSLGTRTEYSPLHF
TRBJ1-2 | TRBV2 | - | - | TGTGCCAGCCTCGAAGGGGTCCTCTATGGCTACACCTTC | CASLEGVLYGYTF
TRBJ1-1 | TRBV2 | TRBD1 | once | TGTGCCAGCAGGAGGGACAGGGGGCCGGGTAACACTGAAGCTTTCTTT | CASRRDRGPGNTEAFF
TRBJ2-1 | TRBV7-2 | TRBD1 | - | TGTGCCAGCAGCTTGGACAGGGTCAATGAGCAGTTCTTC | CASSLDRVNEQFF
TRBJ2-5 | TRBV27 | - | - | TGTGCCAGCAGTCCCTCACAACGACTCCAAGAGACCCAGTACTTC | CASSPSQRLQETQYF
TRBJ2-7 | TRBV7-2 | TRBD2 | few | TGTGCCAGCAGCTTATCTCTAGCGGGGGCCGGCGAGCAGTACTTC | CASSLSLAGAGEQYF
TRBJ2-1 | TRBV7-3 | TRBD2 | once | TGTGCCAGCAGCTCCCGACTAGCGTCGTACAATGAGCAGTTCTTC | CASSSRLASYNEQFF
TRBJ2-7 | TRBV6-1 | TRBD1 | - | TGTGCCAGCAGTGCGGACAGGGCTTACGAGCAGTACTTC | CASSADRAYEQYF
TRBJ1-6 | TRBV2 | - | few | TGTGCCAGCAGCGGCAGCTCCTATAATTCACCCCTCCACTTT | CASSGSSYNSPLHF
TRBJ2-1 | TRBV20-1 | - | - | TGCAGTGCTAGAGGGCCGACAATCGGCAATGAGCAGTTCTTC | CSARGPTIGNEQFF
TRBJ1-2 | TRBV4-1 | - | - | TGCGCCAGCAGCCAAGGGGGGTGGCGGGCCCGGGGCGATGGCTACACCTTC | CASSQGGWRARGDGYTF
TRBJ2-5 | TRBV5-8 | - | - | TGTGCCAGCAGCCTAGGGTTTGGGAGGTCAGAGACCCAGTACTTC | CASSLGFGRSETQYF
TRBJ2-3 | TRBV10-3 | - | few | TGTGCCATCAGTGACCCCTTAGGGGGGGGAAACACAGATACGCAGTATTTT | CAISDPLGGGNTDTQYF
TRBJ2-1 | TRBV7-2 | - | - | TGTGCCAGCAGCTTAGACTCTGCGTACAATGAGCAGTTCTTC | CASSLDSAYNEQFF
TRBJ2-7 | TRBV20-1 | - | medium-sized | TGCAGTGCTAGAAGGCAAGGACCGGGCTACGAGCAGTACTTC | CSARRQGPGYEQYF
TRBJ2-5 | TRBV12-3/TRBV12-4 | - | few | TGTGCCAGCAGTTTAAGCCAGATCAGGTTCGGGACCCAGTACTTC | CASSLSQIRFGTQYF
TRBJ1-1 | TRBV7-9 | - | few | TGTGCCAGCAGCTTAACCCCGAACACTGAAGCTTTCTTT | CASSLTPNTEAFF
TRBJ2-7 | TRBV2 | - | - | TGTGGTTGCCAGGGAAGCTCCTACGAGCAGTACTTC | CGCQGSSYEQYF
TRBJ2-3 | TRBV4-1 | TRBD1 | once | TGCGCCAGCAGCCCGCAGACAGGGAATTTAGCAGATACGCAGTATTTT | CASSPQTGNLADTQYF
TRBJ2-5 | TRBV4-1 | - | - | TGCGCCAGCAGCCACAGTAGGTCTACGGAGACCCAGTACTTC | CASSHSRSTETQYF
TRBJ1-5 | TRBV25-1 | - | few | TGTGCCAGCAGTGACGGGCAGGGCCACAGCATCCAGCCCCAGCATTTT | CASSDGQGHSIQPQHF
TRBJ2-3 | TRBV19 | TRBD2 | - | TGTGCCAGTAGTGGGGTAGCGGGGGAACCCACAGATACGCAGTATTTT | CASSGVAGEPTDTQYF
TRBJ1-1 | TRBV7-9 | - | - | TGTGCCAGCAGCTTAGGGCACCGCACTGAAGCTTTCTTT | CASSLGHRTEAFF
TRBJ1-5 | TRBV6-5 | - | few | TGTGCCAGCAGTTACTCGGCTACAATCGATCAGCCCCAGCATTTT | CASSYSATIDQPQHF
TRBJ2-3 | TRBV20-1 | - | few | TGCAGTGCTAGAGCCCGAGGGCAGGGTTGGGATACGCAGTATTTT | CSARARGQGWDTQYF
TRBJ1-1 | TRBV7-9 | - | - | TGTGCCAGCACCCACAGGCGGGATGAAGCTTTCTTT | CASTHRRDEAFF
TRBJ1-5 | TRBV28 | - | few | TGTGCCAGCAAAGGGGGGGGCAACAATCAGCCCCAGCATTTT | CASKGGGNNQPQHF
TRBJ2-2 | TRBV20-1 | TRBD1 | - | TGCAGTGCTCGGAAGGGACAGGGGAACACCGGGGAGCTGTTTTTT | CSARKGQGNTGELFF
TRBJ1-3 | TRBV7-9 | - | - | TGTGCCAGCAGCCCGACCTACCTTGGAAACACCATATATTTT | CASSPTYLGNTIYF
TRBJ2-2 | TRBV24-1 | TRBD1 | - | TGTGCCACCAGTGATATCCGGGACAGACATCCCGGGGAGCTGTTTTTT | CATSDIRDRHPGELFF